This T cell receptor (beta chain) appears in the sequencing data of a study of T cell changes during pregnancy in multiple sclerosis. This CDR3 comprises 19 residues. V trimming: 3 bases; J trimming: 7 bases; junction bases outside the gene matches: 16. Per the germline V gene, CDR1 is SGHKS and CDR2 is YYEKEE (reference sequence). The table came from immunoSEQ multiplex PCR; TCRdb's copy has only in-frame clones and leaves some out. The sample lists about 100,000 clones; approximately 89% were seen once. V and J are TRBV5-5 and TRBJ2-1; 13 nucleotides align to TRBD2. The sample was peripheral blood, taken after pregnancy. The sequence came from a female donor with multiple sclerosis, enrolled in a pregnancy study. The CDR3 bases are TGTGCCAGCAGCTCCTCGGGACTAGCGGGACCAGGAGTGCGGAATGAGCAGTTCTTC. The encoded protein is CASSSSGLAGPGVRNEQFF.